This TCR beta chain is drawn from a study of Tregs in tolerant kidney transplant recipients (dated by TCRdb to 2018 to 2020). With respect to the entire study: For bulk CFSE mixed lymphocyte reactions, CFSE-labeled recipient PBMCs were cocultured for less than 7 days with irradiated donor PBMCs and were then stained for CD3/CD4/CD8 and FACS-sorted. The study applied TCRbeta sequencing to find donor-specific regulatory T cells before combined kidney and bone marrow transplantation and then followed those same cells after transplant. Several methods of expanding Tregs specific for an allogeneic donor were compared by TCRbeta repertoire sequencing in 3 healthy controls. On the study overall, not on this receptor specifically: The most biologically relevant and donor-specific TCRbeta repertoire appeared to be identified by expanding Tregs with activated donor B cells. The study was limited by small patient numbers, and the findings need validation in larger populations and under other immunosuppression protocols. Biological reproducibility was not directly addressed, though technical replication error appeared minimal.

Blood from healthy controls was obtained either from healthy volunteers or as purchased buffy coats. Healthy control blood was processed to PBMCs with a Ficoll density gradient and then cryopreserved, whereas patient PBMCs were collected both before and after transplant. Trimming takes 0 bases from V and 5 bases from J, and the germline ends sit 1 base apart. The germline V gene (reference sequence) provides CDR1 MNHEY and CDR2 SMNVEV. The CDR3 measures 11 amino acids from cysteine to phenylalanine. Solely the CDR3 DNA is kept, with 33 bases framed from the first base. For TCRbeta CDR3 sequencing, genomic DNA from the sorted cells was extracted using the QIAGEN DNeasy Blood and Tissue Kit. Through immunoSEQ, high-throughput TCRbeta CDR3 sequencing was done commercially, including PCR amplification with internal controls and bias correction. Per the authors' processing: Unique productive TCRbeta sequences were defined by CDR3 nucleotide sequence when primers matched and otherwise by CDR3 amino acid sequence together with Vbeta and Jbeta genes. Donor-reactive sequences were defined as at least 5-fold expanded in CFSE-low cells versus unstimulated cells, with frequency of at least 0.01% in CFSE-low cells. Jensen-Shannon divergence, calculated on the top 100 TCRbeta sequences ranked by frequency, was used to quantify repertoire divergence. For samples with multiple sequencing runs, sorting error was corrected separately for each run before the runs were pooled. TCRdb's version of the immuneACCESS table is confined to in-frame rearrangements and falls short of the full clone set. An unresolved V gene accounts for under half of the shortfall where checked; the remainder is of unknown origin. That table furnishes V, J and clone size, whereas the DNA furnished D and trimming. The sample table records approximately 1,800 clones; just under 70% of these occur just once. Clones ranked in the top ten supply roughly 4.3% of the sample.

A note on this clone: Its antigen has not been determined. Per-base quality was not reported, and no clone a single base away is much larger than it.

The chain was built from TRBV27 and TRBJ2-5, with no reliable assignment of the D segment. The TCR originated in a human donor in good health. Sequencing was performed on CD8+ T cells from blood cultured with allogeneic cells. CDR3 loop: CASSLSETQYF. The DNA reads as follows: TGTGCCAGCAGTTTATCGGAGACCCAGTACTTC.